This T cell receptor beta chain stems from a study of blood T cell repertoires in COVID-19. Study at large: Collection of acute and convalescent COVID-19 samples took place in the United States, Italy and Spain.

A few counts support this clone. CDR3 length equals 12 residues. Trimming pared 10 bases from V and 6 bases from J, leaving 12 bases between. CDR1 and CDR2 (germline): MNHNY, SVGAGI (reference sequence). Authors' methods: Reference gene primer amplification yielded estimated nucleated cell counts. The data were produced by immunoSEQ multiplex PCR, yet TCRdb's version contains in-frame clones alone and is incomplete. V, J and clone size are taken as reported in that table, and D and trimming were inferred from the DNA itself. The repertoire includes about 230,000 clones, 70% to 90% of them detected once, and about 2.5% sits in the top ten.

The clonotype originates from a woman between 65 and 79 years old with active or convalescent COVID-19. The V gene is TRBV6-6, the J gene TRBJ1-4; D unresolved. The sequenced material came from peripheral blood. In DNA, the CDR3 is TGTGCCACGAACGGTCACCATGAAAAACTGTTTTTT. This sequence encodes CATNGHHEKLFF.